These 24 T cell receptor beta chains were sequenced from one sample in a study of blood T cell repertoires in COVID-19. Using immunoSEQ multiplex PCR, the repertoire was profiled, and TCRdb retains in-frame clones only, with some absent. This sample has roughly 59,000 clones, with approximately 78% found just once. The sequenced sample was peripheral blood. Every receptor here comes from a man aged 80 or over with acute or convalescent COVID-19.

The gene calls are TRBV29-1 and TRBJ2-3; weak D call: TRBD2 (5 bases). The CDR3 length is 14 residues. Germline lookup yields CDR1 SQVTM and CDR2 ANQGSEA. Trimming pared 5 bases from V and 10 bases from J, leaving 22 bases between. As DNA, the CDR3 is TGCAGCGTTTCAATTAGCGTCCCTGGGTATCCGCAGTATTTT. This sequence encodes CSVSISVPGYPQYF.

The chain's CDR3 is CASSYGSGGEKLFF. CDR3 DNA: TGCGCCAGCAGCTATGGTTCAGGGGGGGAAAAACTGTTTTTT. The V gene is TRBV5-1, the J gene TRBJ1-4; 7 bases line up with TRBD1. CDR3 length: 14 residues. The trim removed 3 bases at V and 8 bases at J, leaving 7 bases unmatched. Germline loops: CDR1 SGHRS, CDR2 YFSETQ.

This chain connects TRBV5-1 to TRBJ2-7; D possibly corresponds to TRBD2 (6 bases). Germline V gives CDR1 SGHRS, CDR2 YFSETQ. V was trimmed by 0 bases and J by 1 base, leaving 11 bases between them. The CDR3 has 15 amino acids. The CDR3 region is CASSLVASASYEQYF. The CDR3 coding sequence is TGCGCCAGCAGCTTGGTGGCTAGCGCTTCCTACGAGCAGTACTTC.

The CDR3 DNA sequence: TGCAGCGTTGAAGGTAGCGGGGGGTTAGATGCGACCCAGTACTTC. It codes for CSVEGSGGLDATQYF. V gene TRBV29-1 combines with J gene TRBJ2-5, with 10 bases identical to TRBD2. Losses at the gene ends were 1 base for V and 7 bases for J; bases not matched to a gene: 9. Germline CDR1 is SQVTM and CDR2 is ANQGSEA. The length of the CDR3 is 15 residues. Full variable domain (missing parts from reference TRBV29-1 and TRBJ2-5): SAVISQKPSRDICQRGTSLTIQCQVDSQVTMMFWYRQQPGQSLTLIATANQGSEATYESGFVIDKFPISRPNLTFSTLTVSNMSPEDSSIYLCSVEGSGGLDATQYFGPGTRLLVL.

CDR3 protein: CASRKGQAKVDTQYF. The CDR3 nucleotides read TGTGCCAGCAGGAAAGGACAGGCAAAAGTGGATACGCAGTATTTT. The V gene is TRBV27, the J gene TRBJ2-3, with 7 bases matching TRBD1. Germline V lookup: CDR1 MNHEY, CDR2 SMNVEV (reference sequence). The CDR3 covers 15 residues. J gave up 6 bases and V 6 bases, and 12 bases lay outside the gene matches.

The rearrangement links TRBV4-1 to TRBJ2-4; D may be TRBD2 (6 bases). The V gene lost 0 bases and the J gene lost 0 bases, with 12 bases spanning the gap. The CDR3 consists of 17 residues. CDR1 and CDR2 from the germline V gene are MGHRA and YSYEKL. The CDR3 sequence: CASSQEGTGLAKNIQYF. The DNA for the CDR3 is TGCGCCAGCAGCCAAGAAGGGACGGGACTAGCCAAAAACATTCAGTACTTC.

This clone came up a few times. The J gene is TRBJ1-1, the V gene TRBV27, with D possibly being TRBD1 (5 bases). The CDR3 is made up of 13 amino acids. Trimming pared 3 bases from V and 7 bases from J, leaving 12 bases between. Germline V gene lookup returns CDR1 MNHEY and CDR2 SMNVEV (reference sequence). The CDR3 DNA reads TGTGCCAGCAGTTTCCAGGGTTTTGGTGAAGCTTTCTTT. As protein: CASSFQGFGEAFF.

The chain has TRBV30 and TRBJ1-2; TRBD1 matches at 10 bases. V gave up 5 bases and J gave up 2 bases; unmatched junction bases: 2. CDR3 length: 13 amino acids. CDR1 and CDR2 from the germline V gene are GTSNPN and SVGIG (reference sequence). This CDR3 reads CAWDRGRNYGYTF. The CDR3, as DNA: TGTGCCTGGGACAGGGGGCGGAACTATGGCTACACCTTC.

V is TRBV3-1 (or the pseudogene TRBV3-2) and J is TRBJ1-3; the match to TRBD1 covers 7 bases. The V gene end was trimmed by 1 base and the J gene end by 0 bases; junction bases not matched to a gene: 9. Germline CDR1 is LGHDT and CDR2 is YNNKEL (reference sequence). CDR3 length: 18 residues. The CDR3 nucleotides read TGTGCCAGCAGCCAAGGACTTAACAGGGGCACCTCTGGAAACACCATATATTTT. Its translation: CASSQGLNRGTSGNTIYF.

This clone was detected only a few times. V is TRBV6-5 and J is TRBJ1-1; D not certain. The germline V and J ends were trimmed by 4 bases and 12 bases, with 12 bases remaining between them. Germline assignment: CDR1 MNHEY and CDR2 SVGAGI. The CDR3 is made up of 11 amino acids. The CDR3 loop reads CASSSTERTFF. CDR3 nucleotide sequence: TGTGCCAGCAGTTCCACCGAGAGGACTTTCTTT.

This rearrangement joins TRBV7-2 to TRBJ1-1; 9 positions agree with TRBD1. CDR3 length equals 14 residues. After removal of 5 bases from V and 5 bases from J, the junction contained 6 bases not matched to a gene. The germline V gene encodes CDR1 SGHTA and CDR2 FQGNSA. Written as DNA, the CDR3 is TGTGCCAGCAGCACACAGGGGGCACGAACTGAAGCTTTCTTT. Its translation: CASSTQGARTEAFF.

The genes are TRBV7-2 and TRBJ2-3; D is possibly TRBD2 (5 bases). CDR3 length: 14 residues. Germline-derived CDR1 and CDR2 are SGHTA and FQGNSA. V was shortened by 3 bases and J by 0 bases, with 7 bases between the two germline ends. CDR3 sequence reads: CASSLDSSTDTQYF. CDR3 DNA sequence: TGTGCCAGCAGCTTGGACTCAAGCACAGATACGCAGTATTTT.

The sample holds one count of this clone. V and J are TRBV19 and TRBJ1-1; D not resolved. Germline loops: CDR1 LNHDA, CDR2 SQIVND (reference sequence). With 3 bases removed from V and 6 bases from J, the gap between germline ends came to 8 bases. The CDR3 length is 12 residues. The CDR3 DNA reads TGTGCCAGTAGTATTGGAGGAGCTGAAGCTTTCTTT. It specifies CASSIGGAEAFF.

The J gene is TRBJ1-2, the V gene TRBV14, with D uncertain. The CDR3 covers 12 residues. The germline gives CDR1 SGHDN, CDR2 FVKESK. Trimming shortened V by 5 bases and J by 8 bases, and 12 bases separated the two germline ends. CDR3 in amino acids: CASSSWTWGYTF. The CDR3 nucleotides are TGTGCCAGCAGCTCGTGGACTTGGGGCTACACCTTC.

The chain links TRBV15 to TRBJ1-6, with D possibly TRBD1 on 6 matching bases. V shed 0 bases and J shed 6 bases, with 12 bases lying between them. This CDR3 spans 16 amino acids. Germline-derived CDR1 and CDR2 are LNHNV and YYDKDF (reference sequence). DNA of the CDR3: TGTGCCACCAGCAGAGACCCAACAGGGCTTAATTCACCCCTCCACTTT. Translation: CATSRDPTGLNSPLHF.

The chain joins TRBV18 to TRBJ2-3; TRBD2 matches at 9 bases. The germline V gene has CDR1 KGHSH and CDR2 LQKENI. With 0 bases clipped from V and 6 bases from J, the junction kept 1 base outside the gene matches. The CDR3 has 14 amino acids. As DNA, the CDR3 is TGTGCCAGCTCACCACCGGGGACTAGCGATACGCAGTATTTT. It codes for CASSPPGTSDTQYF.

The V gene is TRBV24-1, the J gene TRBJ2-3; possible D gene TRBD2, 5 bases. The CDR3 spans 14 residues. CDR1 and CDR2 from the germline V gene are KGHDR and SFDVKD. The V end lost 3 bases, the J end lost 6 bases, and 12 bases lay between the germline ends. The CDR3 sequence is CATSDPAAGDTQYF. The CDR3 coding sequence is TGTGCCACCAGTGATCCAGCGGCTGGGGATACGCAGTATTTT.

The sample holds a few counts of this clone. The chain employs TRBV24-1 and TRBJ2-7; tentative D call: TRBD1 (7 bases). The germline V gene has CDR1 KGHDR and CDR2 SFDVKD. This CDR3 region has 15 residues. The V end lost 2 bases, the J end lost 3 bases, and 13 bases lay between the germline ends. As DNA, the CDR3 is TGTGCCACCAGTGATTCCCGACAGGGAGGCTACGAGCAGTACTTC. Its protein product is CATSDSRQGGYEQYF.

The genes are TRBV6-1 and TRBJ1-1; unclear D gene. Germline assignment: CDR1 MNHNS and CDR2 SASEGT. The CDR3 totals 14 residues. V lost 1 base and J 5 bases, leaving 11 bases between the germline ends. CDR3: CASSEVRVGTEAFF. CDR3 in DNA: TGTGCCAGCAGTGAAGTGAGGGTAGGGACTGAAGCTTTCTTT.

This rearrangement joins TRBV10-1 to TRBJ2-3; tentative D call: TRBD1 (6 bases). Trimming removed 6 bases from V and 4 bases from J, with 14 bases in between. The CDR3 consists of 14 residues. The germline V gene has CDR1 WNHNN and CDR2 SYGVQD (reference sequence). The CDR3 reads CASSLDRYPDTQYF. The CDR3 nucleotides read TGCGCCAGCAGCCTCGACAGGTACCCAGATACGCAGTATTTT.

V is TRBV5-1 and J is TRBJ2-7, with 11 nucleotides matching TRBD1. The CDR3 runs 14 residues. J lost 6 bases, V lost 3 bases, and 5 bases had no gene match. The germline V gene encodes CDR1 SGHRS and CDR2 YFSETQ. CDR3 loop: CASSSGQGVTEQYF. Here the CDR3 DNA reads TGCGCCAGCAGCTCGGGACAGGGGGTGACCGAGCAGTACTTC.

This clone has just a few counts. The V and J genes are TRBV11-3 and TRBJ2-7, with 8 bases fitting TRBD1. The germline V gene encodes CDR1 SGHNT and CDR2 YENEEA. Trimming at V came to 0 bases and at J to 3 bases, leaving 10 bases not matched to a gene. The CDR3 is 17 residues long. The CDR3 nucleotides are TGTGCCAGCAGCTTAGATCTTGCCGGGACAGGTTACTACGAGCAGTACTTC. Protein sequence: CASSLDLAGTGYYEQYF.

This chain's CDR3 is CSVRAGGETQYF. The CDR3, as DNA: TGCAGCGTTCGAGCGGGAGGGGAGACCCAGTACTTC. The genes are TRBV29-1 and TRBJ2-5, with 10 bases identical to TRBD2. In germline, CDR1 is SQVTM, CDR2 ANQGSEA. CDR3 length: 12 amino acids. V trimming: 5 bases; J trimming: 5 bases; junction bases outside the gene matches: 2. The entire variable domain, with the rest obtained from reference TRBV29-1 and TRBJ2-5, is as follows: SAVISQKPSRDICQRGTSLTIQCQVDSQVTMMFWYRQQPGQSLTLIATANQGSEATYESGFVIDKFPISRPNLTFSTLTVSNMSPEDSSIYLCSVRAGGETQYFGPGTRLLVL.

With respect to this clone: Other nucleotide sequences in the sample specify the same CDR3. The chain combines TRBV30 with TRBJ1-1; D call uncertain. The CDR3 is 13 amino acids. The germline gives CDR1 GTSNPN, CDR2 SVGIG (reference sequence). Trimming took off 3 bases at V and 0 bases at J, with 8 bases between the two ends. The CDR3: CAWRFAVNTEAFF. CDR3 coding DNA: TGTGCCTGGAGATTCGCAGTGAACACTGAAGCTTTCTTT.